This is a list of T cell receptor beta chains from one sample in a study of quantifying T cell responses using KT2 cells. TCRdb re-analysed the UMI-ligation and nested PCR reads in MiXCR, keeping a single row per CDR3 protein. The data contain under 35,000 distinct CDR3 sequences, 7.3% of them singletons. Specimen: PBMCs spiked with cells of the T cell clone KT2. All receptors come from a human donor. Each CDR3 is given with its conserved first and last residue. Fields, in order: CDR3 protein, CDR3 DNA, CDR3 length, V gene, D gene, J gene, clone size. The D gene is left open where the match is weak. Clone size, where shown, is once, few, many, or a class for clones that have expanded.

CASSTRQGAYYEQYF,TGTGCCAGCAGCACACGACAGGGGGCCTACTACGAGCAGTACTTC,15,TRBV11-2,TRBD1,TRBJ2-7,.
CATSRGLDTSYEQYF,TGTGCCACCAGCAGAGGTCTGGACACCTCCTACGAGCAGTACTTC,15,TRBV15,.,TRBJ2-7,few
CASSTRRRGKETQYF,TGTGCCAGCAGCACCCGACGGCGGGGGAAAGAGACCCAGTACTTC,15,TRBV5-6,TRBD2,TRBJ2-5,.
CASSQDGQGGVNEQFF,TGTGCCAGCAGCCAAGATGGGCAGGGAGGGGTCAATGAGCAGTTCTTC,16,TRBV4-2,TRBD2,TRBJ2-1,few
CASSLGRSPLHF,TGTGCCAGCAGTTTGGGTCGTTCACCCCTCCACTTT,12,TRBV12-3/TRBV12-4,.,TRBJ1-6,many
CATSTETSGSYEQYF,TGTGCCACCAGCACTGAGACTAGCGGCTCCTACGAGCAGTACTTC,15,TRBV15,TRBD2,TRBJ2-7,.
CASTPDRTQETQYF,TGTGCCAGCACACCGGACAGGACGCAGGAGACCCAGTACTTC,14,TRBV6-5,TRBD1,TRBJ2-5,.
CASDRRRGDQPQHF,TGTGCCAGCGACCGGAGGAGGGGTGATCAGCCCCAGCATTTT,14,TRBV21-1,.,TRBJ1-5,many
CASSYRDLGRGASYEQFF,TGTGCCAGCAGTTACCGGGATTTGGGGAGGGGGGCTTCGTATGAGCAGTTCTTC,18,TRBV6-6,.,TRBJ2-1,many
CASSQANRGDQPQHF,TGCGCCAGCAGCCAAGCAAACAGGGGGGACCAGCCCCAGCATTTT,15,TRBV4-1,TRBD1,TRBJ1-5,many
CASSGSNEQFF,TGTGCCAGCAGTGGTAGCAATGAGCAGTTCTTC,11,TRBV2,.,TRBJ2-1,.
CSASRPSSYEQYF,TGCAGTGCTAGCCGCCCTAGCTCCTACGAGCAGTACTTC,13,TRBV20-1,.,TRBJ2-7,few
CASSSTDTQYF,TGTGCCAGCAGCTCCACAGATACGCAGTATTTT,11,TRBV7-6,.,TRBJ2-3,.
CSANNLGTGETYEQYF,TGCAGTGCGAACAACCTAGGGACAGGGGAGACCTACGAGCAGTACTTC,16,TRBV20-1,TRBD1,TRBJ2-7,many
CSVGEVQETQYF,TGCAGCGTTGGGGAGGTCCAAGAGACCCAGTACTTC,12,TRBV29-1,.,TRBJ2-5,many
CASSLTASGRETQYF,TGTGCCAGCAGCTTAACGGCTAGCGGGCGAGAGACCCAGTACTTC,15,TRBV7-3,TRBD2,TRBJ2-5,.
CASRAGGLSEAFF,TGTGCCTCGCGGGCAGGGGGTTTATCTGAAGCTTTCTTT,13,TRBV6-2/TRBV6-3,TRBD1,TRBJ1-1,.
CATKSGGAADTQYF,TGTGCCACCAAAAGCGGGGGGGCAGCAGATACGCAGTATTTT,14,TRBV3-1,TRBD2,TRBJ2-3,many
CATSAGLARDTQYF,TGTGCCACCAGTGCCGGACTAGCTCGAGATACGCAGTATTTT,14,TRBV24-1,TRBD2,TRBJ2-3,.
CASTLQGVGDTQYF,TGTGCCAGCACCCTACAGGGGGTAGGAGATACGCAGTATTTT,14,TRBV12-3/TRBV12-4,TRBD1,TRBJ2-3,many
CASTRATLDGKYSNQPQHF,TGTGCCAGCACCCGCGCGACTTTAGACGGGAAATATAGCAATCAGCCCCAGCATTTT,19,TRBV7-9,.,TRBJ1-5,.
CASSPAGGHSIEQYF,TGTGCCAGCAGCCCCGCGGGAGGACACTCCATCGAGCAGTACTTC,15,TRBV9,TRBD2,TRBJ2-7,.
CASSLNSPLHF,TGTGCCAGCAGCTTAAATTCACCCCTCCACTTT,11,TRBV13,.,TRBJ1-6,.
CASRLWGTSWSQETQYF,TGTGCCAGCAGACTTTGGGGGACTAGTTGGTCCCAAGAGACCCAGTACTTC,17,TRBV11-2,TRBD2,TRBJ2-5,many
CASRDLGQGNSPLHF,TGTGCCAGCAGAGACCTGGGACAGGGTAATTCACCCCTCCACTTT,15,TRBV6-1,TRBD1,TRBJ1-6,many
CSARGGGDTEAFF,TGCAGTGCTAGAGGTGGGGGGGACACTGAAGCTTTCTTT,13,TRBV20-1,.,TRBJ1-1,many
CASGGHTGELFF,TGTGCCAGCGGGGGGCACACCGGGGAGCTGTTTTTT,12,TRBV3-1,.,TRBJ2-2,few
CASSRWGTDTQYF,TGCGCCAGCAGCCGCTGGGGCACAGATACGCAGTATTTT,13,TRBV5-1,.,TRBJ2-3,.
CASSTAGSGDSYEQYF,TGTGCCAGCAGTACCGCGGGTAGCGGGGACTCCTACGAGCAGTACTTC,16,TRBV6-5,TRBD2,TRBJ2-7,.
CASSLLGRTDTQYF,TGTGCCAGCAGCTTACTGGGGCGCACAGATACGCAGTATTTT,14,TRBV7-9,.,TRBJ2-3,many
CASSFLRDSYGYTF,TGTGCCAGCAGTTTCCTACGGGACAGCTATGGCTACACCTTC,14,TRBV6-2/TRBV6-3,TRBD1,TRBJ1-2,many
CASSSTLTRDSPLAYGYTF,TGTGCCAGCAGCTCAACGCTAACTCGGGACAGCCCCCTTGCCTATGGCTACACCTTC,19,TRBV7-9,TRBD1,TRBJ1-2,.
CASSSPGLAGGRGSDTQYF,TGTGCCAGCAGCTCTCCGGGACTAGCGGGAGGGCGGGGGTCAGATACGCAGTATTTT,19,TRBV11-2,TRBD2,TRBJ2-3,.
CARGGGDEQYF,TGTGCCAGAGGCGGGGGGGACGAGCAGTACTTC,11,TRBV2,TRBD2,TRBJ2-7,few
CSVGQGVTDTEYF,TGCAGCGTGGGACAGGGGGTTACAGATACGGAGTATTTT,13,TRBV29-1,TRBD1,TRBJ2-3,.
CASSPQGPNYGYTF,TGTGCCAGCAGTCCTCAGGGTCCTAACTATGGCTACACCTTC,14,TRBV2,.,TRBJ1-2,few
CASSQGARSTDTQYF,TGTGCCAGCAGTCAGGGGGCGAGGAGCACAGATACGCAGTATTTT,15,TRBV14,TRBD1,TRBJ2-3,many
CASNEQGTFEAFF,TGTGCCAGCAATGAACAGGGGACCTTCGAAGCTTTCTTT,13,TRBV6-2/TRBV6-3,TRBD1,TRBJ1-1,few
CASSFTRGSGTEANVLTF,TGTGCCAGCAGCTTTACGCGGGGTTCCGGGACTGAGGCCAACGTCCTGACTTTC,18,TRBV7-9,.,TRBJ2-6,many
CSAELPEETQYF,TGCAGTGCGGAATTACCAGAAGAGACCCAGTACTTC,12,TRBV20-1,.,TRBJ2-5,many
CSVGSLGGKLFF,TGCAGCGTTGGATCCCTTGGGGGAAAACTGTTTTTT,12,TRBV29-1,.,TRBJ1-4,many
CSARTPTSGGPSDTQYF,TGCAGTGCTAGAACCCCCACTAGCGGGGGACCATCAGATACGCAGTATTTT,17,TRBV20-1,TRBD2,TRBJ2-3,many
CSGRTGNTEAFF,TGCAGCGGACGGACGGGGAACACTGAAGCTTTCTTT,12,TRBV29-1,.,TRBJ1-1,many